Listed here are 10 T cell receptor beta chains from one sample, sequenced in a study of Ad26.COV2.S vaccination and SARS-CoV-2 variants. Stated treatment: about 20 received Ad26.COV2.S at low or high dose, single or two shots; about 5 received placebo; per-sample allocation not given. Specimens were obtained on day 63 following the first vaccine or placebo injection. Measured with immunoSEQ multiplex PCR; TCRdb has only the in-frame clones, and not every one. The profile shows about 380,000 clones, roughly four fifths of them singletons. The source was peripheral blood, collected in a trial of Ad26.COV2.S vaccine versus placebo. Source of these receptors: a person between 18 and 65 years old who received the Ad26.COV2.S COVID-19 vaccine or a placebo.

With respect to this clone: The same CDR3 arises from other DNA sequences in this sample as well. The CDR3 sequence is CASSSTGGRNEQYF. The CDR3 region has the DNA TGTGCCAGCAGCTCTACAGGGGGTAGGAACGAGCAGTACTTC. The chain carries TRBV7-9 and TRBJ2-7, with TRBD1 matching 8 bases. Trimming took 4 bases from V and 5 from J; bases not matched to a gene: 7. This CDR3 is built from 14 residues. The germline V gene encodes CDR1 SEHNR and CDR2 FQNEAQ (reference sequence).

This clone was found a few times. The rearrangement links TRBV4-2 to TRBJ1-2, with 8 bases identical to TRBD1. From germline, CDR1 is LGHNA and CDR2 YNFKEQ. This CDR3 comprises 14 residues. V lost 6 bases, J lost 5 bases, and 8 bases stayed unmatched. Here the CDR3 DNA reads TGTGCCAGCAGGCGCCTACAGGGGGAATATGGCTACACCTTC. Its translation: CASRRLQGEYGYTF.

This chain connects TRBV5-1 to TRBJ1-1; the D is unclear. There are 14 residues in the CDR3. Trimming cost V 1 base and J 0 bases, with 7 bases left between them. Germline CDR1 is SGHRS and CDR2 is YFSETQ. CDR3 coding DNA: TGCGCCAGCAGCTTGATTCAAATGAACACTGAAGCTTTCTTT. As protein: CASSLIQMNTEAFF.

The CDR3 region has the DNA TGTGCCAGCAGCCTCCACCCTAGCGGGAGCGGGGAAGAGACCCAGTACTTC. Protein product: CASSLHPSGSGEETQYF. The V call is TRBV11-2, the J call TRBJ2-5, with 10 nucleotides matching TRBD2. The length of the CDR3 is 17 residues. Trimming removed 5 bases from V and 3 bases from J; junction bases left unmatched: 12. In germline, CDR1 is SGHAT, CDR2 FQNNGV. The entire variable domain, with the rest obtained from reference TRBV11-2 and TRBJ2-5, is as follows: EAGVAQSPRYKIIEKRQSVAFWCNPISGHATLYWYQQILGQGPKLLIQFQNNGVVDDSQLPKDRFSAERLKGVDSTLKIQPAKLEDSAVYLCASSLHPSGSGEETQYFGPGTRLLVL.

This clone was observed a few times. The chain couples TRBV19 to TRBJ1-5; D is unclear. Germline V CDR1 and CDR2: LNHDA, SQIVND (reference sequence). Trimming pared 5 bases from V and 6 bases from J, leaving 8 bases between. CDR3 length equals 12 residues. The CDR3 DNA reads as TGTGCCAGTAGTGTTGGGAGTCAGCCCCAGCATTTT. It yields the protein CASSVGSQPQHF.

The genes are TRBV5-1 and TRBJ1-1; a possible D gene is TRBD1 (5 bases). Germline V gene data show CDR1 as SGHRS and CDR2 as YFSETQ. The CDR3 spans 16 residues. The ends were cut back, 4 bases at V and 6 bases at J, with 22 bases in the middle. DNA of the CDR3: TGCGCCAGCAGCACCTCCTCGGGGGGGGAGACGGCTGAAGCTTTCTTT. Protein product: CASSTSSGGETAEAFF.

The chain combines TRBV7-8 with TRBJ2-4; D is possibly TRBD1 or TRBD2 (5 bases each). Looked up from germline, CDR1 is SGHVS and CDR2 is FQNEAQ. The CDR3 totals 14 residues. Trimming left V 0 bases short and J 2 bases short, with 5 bases between. CDR3 in amino acids: CASSLAGPKNIQYF. The CDR3 DNA reads TGTGCCAGCAGCTTAGCGGGACCCAAAAACATTCAGTACTTC.

The chain uses TRBV18 and TRBJ2-7, with unresolved D. The CDR3 contains 15 residues. V shed 5 bases and J shed 3 bases, with 17 bases lying between them. CDR1 and CDR2 from the germline V gene are KGHSH and LQKENI. DNA for the CDR3: TGTGCCAGCTCAGCCGGGCTCCGGCAGAACTACGAGCAGTACTTC. Translated, it gives CASSAGLRQNYEQYF.

The V and J genes are TRBV3-1 (or the pseudogene TRBV3-2) and TRBJ2-7, with 9 bases lining up with TRBD1. The CDR3 spans 14 residues. After removal of 5 bases from V and 3 bases from J, the junction contained 5 bases not matched to a gene. Germline lookup yields CDR1 LGHDT and CDR2 YNNKEL (reference sequence). The CDR3, as DNA: TGTGCCAGCAGCTACCGGGACAGGGTCTACGAGCAGTACTTC. Translating it yields CASSYRDRVYEQYF.

This clone was detected a few times. Other nucleotide sequences in the sample specify the same CDR3. This sequence joins TRBV12-3 or TRBV12-4 and TRBJ2-5, with D tentatively TRBD1 (5 bases). The V end was cut by 6 bases, the J end by 2 bases, with 7 bases between. The CDR3 length is 12 residues. The DNA of the CDR3 is TGTGCCAGCAGGAGACAGCAAGAGACCCAGTACTTC. It is translated as CASRRQQETQYF.